The 14 T cell receptor beta chains given below trace back to one sample, sequenced in a study of T cell changes during pregnancy in multiple sclerosis. Generated by immunoSEQ multiplex PCR, the TCRdb table keeps only in-frame clones and is missing some. Of approximately 60,000 clones listed, about 90% are singletons. The specimen was peripheral blood, collected in the second trimester of pregnancy. The receptors originated from a female donor in good health, enrolled as a control in a pregnancy study.

This chain connects TRBV4-1 to TRBJ2-2; 7 nucleotides agree with TRBD1. This CDR3 contains 17 residues. J was trimmed by 3 bases and V by 1 base; bases with no gene match: 8. CDR1 and CDR2 from the germline V gene are MGHRA and YSYEKL. CDR3 nucleotide sequence: TGCGCCAGCAGCCAAGCCCCGGGACAGTTCTACACCGGGGAGCTGTTTTTT. Residues: CASSQAPGQFYTGELFF.

In its sample, this clone was seen once. CDR3 in amino acids: CAIREGGYRTGELFF. The DNA of the CDR3 is TGTGCCATCAGAGAGGGCGGGTATCGAACCGGGGAGCTGTTTTTT. The V and J genes are TRBV10-3 and TRBJ2-2; tentative D call: TRBD2 (5 bases). CDR1 and CDR2 from the germline V gene are ENHRY and SYGVKD. This CDR3 has 15 residues. Trimming removed 6 bases from V and 5 bases from J, with 16 bases in between.

This chain links TRBV27 with TRBJ1-3, with D uncertain. Trimming pared 8 bases from V and 1 base from J, leaving 12 bases between. The CDR3 loop spans 14 amino acids. Germline values: CDR1 MNHEY, CDR2 SMNVEV (reference sequence). CDR3 residues: CASGRRGSGNTIYF. CDR3 bases: TGTGCCAGCGGACGACGGGGTTCTGGAAACACCATATATTTT.

CDR3 sequence: CASSAGHSTNYGYTF. DNA of the CDR3: TGTGCCAGCAGTGCGGGACACTCGACTAACTATGGCTACACCTTC. The chain employs TRBV6-1 and TRBJ1-2, with D possibly being TRBD1 (6 bases). The CDR3 is made up of 15 amino acids. The V and J ends lost 4 bases and 0 bases respectively, with 12 bases between them. From germline, CDR1 is MNHNS and CDR2 SASEGT.

The chain couples TRBV6-1 to TRBJ2-7; D perhaps matches TRBD1 (5 bases). The CDR3 has 16 amino acids. Trimming stripped 3 bases from V and 6 bases from J, with 21 bases between. Per germline, CDR1 MNHNS and CDR2 SASEGT. The CDR3 nucleotides are TGTGCCAGCAGTGAGCTCCCCCGACAGCCGATGGGCGAGCAGTACTTC. It encodes CASSELPRQPMGEQYF.

This chain joins TRBV30 and TRBJ1-2; D remains ambiguous. The CDR3 is 11 residues long. CDR1 is GTSNPN, CDR2 SVGIG, per germline (reference sequence). Trimming pared 5 bases from V and 8 bases from J, leaving 12 bases between. CDR3 sequence: CAWGLGGGYTF. The CDR3 region has the DNA TGTGCCTGGGGACTGGGAGGGGGCTACACCTTC.

The gene calls are TRBV5-1 and TRBJ2-7; TRBD2 might be the D (5 bases). V gave up 1 base and J gave up 6 bases, with 11 bases separating them. The CDR3 runs to 13 residues. Germline-derived CDR1 and CDR2 are SGHRS and YFSETQ. The CDR3 nucleotides are TGCGCCAGCAGCTTGACCCCGGACTCCGAGCAGTACTTC. This gives the protein CASSLTPDSEQYF.

The chain couples TRBV9 to TRBJ2-1, with D unclear. Germline loops: CDR1 SGDLS, CDR2 YYNGEE. CDR3 size: 13 residues. Between the trimmed V and J ends, which lost 3 bases and 8 bases, there was a span of 12 bases. The CDR3 DNA reads as TGTGCCAGCAGCGACGTAGACCGGGATGAGCAGTTCTTC. Protein: CASSDVDRDEQFF.

The V and J genes are TRBV29-1 and TRBJ2-3; 11 bases align to TRBD2. This CDR3 is built from 16 residues. Germline trimming cut 7 bases from V and 3 bases from J; bases unmatched to any gene: 12. The germline V gene has CDR1 SQVTM and CDR2 ANQGSEA. CDR3 residues: CSGNNLLAGVTDTQYF. The CDR3, as DNA: TGCAGCGGAAATAATCTACTAGCGGGAGTAACAGATACGCAGTATTTT.

The chain couples TRBV11-2 to TRBJ1-2; D is ambiguous. V shed 0 bases and J shed 8 bases, with 10 bases lying between them. CDR1 is SGHAT and CDR2 is FQNNGV in the germline V gene. The CDR3 covers 13 residues. CDR3 sequence reads: CASSLDSSPGYTF. The CDR3 DNA reads as TGTGCCAGCAGCTTAGATTCCAGTCCCGGCTACACCTTC.

This clone appeared once. The rearrangement links TRBV5-4 to TRBJ1-2; TRBD1 might be the D (6 bases). The length of the CDR3 is 13 residues. V was trimmed by 3 bases and J by 7 bases, leaving 13 bases between them. Germline V gives CDR1 SGHNT, CDR2 YYREEE (reference sequence). CDR3 amino acids: CASSSEQGFGYTF. The CDR3 DNA sequence: TGTGCCAGCAGCTCGGAACAGGGCTTTGGCTACACCTTC.

The V and J genes are TRBV18 and TRBJ2-5; D gene uncertain. CDR3 size: 14 residues. Trimming removed 4 bases at V and 0 bases at J, with 9 bases between. Looked up from germline, CDR1 is KGHSH and CDR2 is LQKENI. CDR3 amino acids: CASSLPSYQETQYF. In DNA form, the CDR3 reads TGTGCCAGCTCACTTCCCTCGTACCAAGAGACCCAGTACTTC.

The chain uses TRBV6-6 and TRBJ1-2; D unresolved. This CDR3 is built from 14 residues. The germline V gene has CDR1 MNHNY and CDR2 SVGAGI (reference sequence). V lost 2 bases, J lost 8 bases, and 15 bases lay in between. The CDR3 region has the DNA TGTGCCAGCAGTTACAGGGAGACCCTTGCCGGCTACACCTTC. Protein: CASSYRETLAGYTF.

The chain joins TRBV2 to TRBJ2-7; 15 bases match TRBD2. V trimming: 8 bases; J trimming: 3 bases; junction bases outside the gene matches: 8. The CDR3 extends over 16 amino acids. Germline V CDR1 and CDR2: SNHLY, FYNNEI. The DNA of the CDR3 is TGTGCCAGCCACGGACTAGCGGGAGGGCCGGGCTACGAGCAGTACTTC. Its protein is CASHGLAGGPGYEQYF.